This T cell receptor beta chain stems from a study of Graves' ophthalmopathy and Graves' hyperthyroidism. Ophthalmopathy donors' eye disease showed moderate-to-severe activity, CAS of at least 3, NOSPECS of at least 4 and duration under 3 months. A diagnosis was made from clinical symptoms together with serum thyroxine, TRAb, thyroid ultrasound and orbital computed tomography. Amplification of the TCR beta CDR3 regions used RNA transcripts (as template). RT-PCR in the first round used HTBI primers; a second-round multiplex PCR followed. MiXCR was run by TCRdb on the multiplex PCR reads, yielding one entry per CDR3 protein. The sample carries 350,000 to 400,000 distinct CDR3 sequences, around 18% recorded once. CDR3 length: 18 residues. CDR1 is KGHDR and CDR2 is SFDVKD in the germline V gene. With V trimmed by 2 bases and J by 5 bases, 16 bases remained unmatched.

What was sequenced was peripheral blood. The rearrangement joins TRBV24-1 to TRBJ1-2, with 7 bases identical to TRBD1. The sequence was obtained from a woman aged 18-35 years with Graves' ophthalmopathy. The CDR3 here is CATSDSSRVQGSSYGYTF. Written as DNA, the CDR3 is TGTGCCACCAGTGATTCGTCAAGGGTACAGGGGAGTTCTTATGGCTACACCTTC.